Given below is one T cell receptor beta chain in context. This sample is drawn from a study of blood T cell repertoires in COVID-19. Method: immunoSEQ multiplex PCR; TCRdb's copy keeps in-frame clones and lacks some. The table includes almost 500,000 clones, 80% to 90% detected once. This CDR3 region has 15 residues. Trimming at V came to 7 bases and at J to 0 bases, leaving 9 bases not matched to a gene. The germline V gene has CDR1 MNHEY and CDR2 SVGAGI. What was sequenced was PBMCs or T cells enriched from blood (not recorded which). The TCR sequence derives from a woman in her sixties or seventies who had recovered from COVID-19. V is TRBV6-5 and J is TRBJ2-7; 7 bases line up with TRBD1. This CDR3 reads CASNFRTGSSYEQYF. CDR3 nucleotide sequence: TGTGCCAGCAATTTCCGGACAGGTAGCTCCTACGAGCAGTACTTC.